Following are 27 T cell receptor beta chains from one sample sequenced in a study of CD8 T cells in Susac syndrome. RNA, at about 0.45 to 1 ug, was reverse transcribed with random hexamers. TCRdb re-called the immunoSEQ multiplex PCR reads through MiXCR, storing one row per CDR3 protein. The data show hundreds of thousands of distinct CDR3 sequences, around 93% seen once. Sequenced material: CD4+ T cells from PBMCs. Receptors originate from a human donor with multiple sclerosis.

As for this clonotype: At one boundary the junction diverges from the germline segment, which might be a read error. J is TRBJ2-5 and V is TRBV7-3; D gene unclear. Germline CDR1 is SGHTA and CDR2 is FQGTGA. The CDR3 is 12 residues long. This chain's CDR3 is CASSLDQGTQYF. The CDR3 DNA reads TGTGCCAGCAGCTTAGACCAAGGGACCCAGTACTTC.

Only one count was recorded for this clonotype. The chain employs TRBV13 and TRBJ2-1; 8 bases map to TRBD1. V shed 0 bases, J shed 4 bases, and the junction held 8 bases outside the gene matches. This CDR3 spans 17 amino acids. Per germline, CDR1 PRHDT and CDR2 FYEKMQ (reference sequence). CDR3 nucleotides: TGTGCCAGCAGCTTAGGGGCCAGACAGGGGCTGTACAATGAGCAGTTCTTC. It encodes CASSLGARQGLYNEQFF.

The chain joins TRBV20-1 to TRBJ1-5; no firm D call. The V end was cut by 4 bases, the J end by 0 bases, with 7 bases between. CDR1 is DFQATT, CDR2 SNEGSKA, per germline (reference sequence). CDR3 length: 13 amino acids. This CDR3 reads CSAKGFSNQPQHF. As DNA, the CDR3 is TGCAGTGCTAAGGGATTTAGCAATCAGCCCCAGCATTTT.

This clonotype was counted between two and nine times. The V call is TRBV6-5, the J call TRBJ1-2; 9 bases are a match to TRBD1. The CDR3 consists of 14 residues. V was pared by 4 bases and J by 4 bases, with 4 bases of the junction left unmatched. The germline V gene encodes CDR1 MNHEY and CDR2 SVGAGI. In DNA form, the CDR3 reads TGTGCCAGCAGTTCGACAGGGGGGGGCTATGGCTACACCTTC. Protein: CASSSTGGGYGYTF.

This clonotype has a handful of counts. The chain joins TRBV6-5 to TRBJ2-2; D is uncertain. The CDR3 runs to 13 residues. V was pared by 0 bases and J by 4 bases, with 3 bases between. From germline, CDR1 is MNHEY and CDR2 SVGAGI. The chain's CDR3 is CASSYSGTGELFF. The CDR3 DNA sequence: TGTGCCAGCAGTTACTCGGGCACCGGGGAGCTGTTTTTT.

This clonotype appeared once. The V gene is TRBV5-1, the J gene TRBJ1-2; unclear D gene. This CDR3 spans 14 amino acids. Germline CDR1 SGHRS, CDR2 YFSETQ. V lost 4 bases and J lost 6, with 16 bases in between. The CDR3 DNA follows: TGCGCCAGCAGCCTAGACTCTCCTACGGATGGCTACACCTTC. This codes for CASSLDSPTDGYTF.

The chain has TRBV6-5 and TRBJ2-3; D is tentatively TRBD1 or TRBD2 (6 bases each). Trimming stripped 2 bases from V and 9 bases from J, with 9 bases between. The CDR3 length is 12 residues. Germline CDR1 and CDR2: MNHEY and SVGAGI. CDR3 DNA sequence: TGTGCCAGCAGTTACAACGGGGGCACGCAGTATTTT. Translating it yields CASSYNGGTQYF.

This chain joins TRBV29-1 and TRBJ1-2; TRBD1 might be the D (6 bases). The V end lost 4 bases, the J end lost 8 bases, and 11 bases lay between the germline ends. Germline V gene lookup returns CDR1 SQVTM and CDR2 ANQGSEA. The CDR3 sequence is 11 residues long. The CDR3: CSVGGGLGYTF. In nucleotides, the CDR3 is TGCAGCGTTGGAGGGGGGCTGGGCTACACCTTC. Full variable domain (rest looked up from reference TRBV29-1 and TRBJ1-2): SAVISQKPSRDICQRGTSLTIQCQVDSQVTMMFWYRQQPGQSLTLIATANQGSEATYESGFVIDKFPISRPNLTFSTLTVSNMSPEDSSIYLCSVGGGLGYTFGSGTRLTVV.

The rearrangement uses TRBV2 and TRBJ1-2; D remains unclear. Germline V gene data show CDR1 as SNHLY and CDR2 as FYNNEI. The CDR3 totals 14 residues. The chain's CDR3 is CASSAVTRNYGYTF. The CDR3 DNA reads TGTGCGTCGAGCGCCGTGACACGAAACTATGGCTACACCTTC.

The chain uses TRBV2 and TRBJ2-4, with D perhaps TRBD1 (5 bases). Germline assignment: CDR1 SNHLY and CDR2 FYNNEI. This CDR3 is 14 amino acids long. V was pared by 6 bases and J by 5 bases, with 14 bases between. The CDR3 is CASSSAGRENIQYF. For the CDR3, the DNA is TGTGCCAGCAGCTCCGCCGGCAGGGAAAACATTCAGTACTTC.

The chain links TRBV6-6 to TRBJ1-3; TRBD1 matches 7 bases. V trimming: 0 bases; J trimming: 0 bases; junction bases outside the gene matches: 2. The germline CDR1 and CDR2 sequences are MNHNY and SVGAGI (reference sequence). This CDR3 region has 16 residues. DNA for the CDR3: TGTGCCAGCAGTTACTCGGAGGGGGCCTCTGGAAACACCATATATTTT. This gives the protein CASSYSEGASGNTIYF.

V gene TRBV3-1 combines with J gene TRBJ2-7; D unresolved. V dropped 3 bases and J dropped 1 base, with 7 bases sitting between them. CDR1 and CDR2 (germline): LGHDT, YNNKEL (reference sequence). The CDR3 sequence is 13 residues long. CDR3 nucleotide sequence: TGTGCCAGCAGCCACGTTAGTTCCTACGAGCAGTACTTC. Translated: CASSHVSSYEQYF.

V gene TRBV30 combines with J gene TRBJ2-1, with D perhaps matching TRBD2 (6 bases). The germline CDR1 and CDR2 sequences are GTSNPN and SVGIG (reference sequence). V was clipped by 5 bases and J by 4 bases, with 12 bases between them. The CDR3 loop spans 13 amino acids. CDR3 in amino acids: CAWGREGYNEQFF. The CDR3, as DNA: TGTGCCTGGGGGCGGGAAGGATACAATGAGCAGTTCTTC.

The rearrangement uses TRBV18 and TRBJ1-4; possible D gene TRBD1, 5 bases. Trimming pared 1 base from V and 0 bases from J, leaving 21 bases between. CDR3 length: 20 amino acids. CDR1 KGHSH and CDR2 LQKENI come from the germline V gene. CDR3 nucleotides: TGTGCCAGCTCACCACGGGGACCGGGACGGTCGCCTGCAACTAATGAAAAACTGTTTTTT. This codes for CASSPRGPGRSPATNEKLFF.

The sample holds a few counts of this clonotype. The chain joins TRBV12-3 or TRBV12-4 to TRBJ1-2; D not certain. This CDR3 region has 13 residues. The V end was cut by 4 bases, the J end by 4 bases, with 10 bases between. The DNA of the CDR3 is TGTGCCAGCAGTTCCCGGGGTTTCTATGGCTACACCTTC. Protein: CASSSRGFYGYTF.

This chain connects TRBV6-5 to TRBJ2-1; the match to TRBD2 covers 8 bases. CDR1 MNHEY and CDR2 SVGAGI come from the germline V gene. The CDR3 has 15 amino acids. The V gene end was trimmed by 2 bases and the J gene end by 7 bases; junction bases not matched to a gene: 7. This chain's CDR3 is CASSYTAGAGNEQFF. CDR3 nucleotide sequence: TGTGCCAGCAGTTACACAGCGGGGGCGGGGAATGAGCAGTTCTTC.

The rearrangement links TRBV5-1 to TRBJ2-7; D remains ambiguous. Germline V gene lookup returns CDR1 SGHRS and CDR2 YFSETQ. Trimming cost V 1 base and J 4 bases, with 9 bases left between them. There are 13 residues in the CDR3. The CDR3 DNA reads TGCGCCAGCAGCTTGTCAACGAGTTACGAGCAGTACTTC. It specifies CASSLSTSYEQYF.

The genes are TRBV19 and TRBJ2-2, with TRBD1 matching over 7 bases. With 2 bases clipped from V and 2 bases from J, the junction kept 5 bases outside the gene matches. The CDR3 has 16 amino acids. Germline loops: CDR1 LNHDA, CDR2 SQIVND (reference sequence). The CDR3, as DNA: TGTGCCAGTAGTATAAAGGGACAGTCTAACACCGGGGAGCTGTTTTTT. Amino acids: CASSIKGQSNTGELFF. The entire variable domain, with the rest obtained from reference TRBV19 and TRBJ2-2, is as follows: DGGITQSPKYLFRKEGQNVTLSCEQNLNHDAMYWYRQDPGQGLRLIYYSQIVNDFQKGDIAEGYSVSREKKESFPLTVTSAQKNPTAFYLCASSIKGQSNTGELFFGEGSRLTVL.

V and J are TRBV20-1 and TRBJ1-5; 7 bases line up with TRBD1. V lost 6 bases, J lost 0 bases, and 5 bases stayed unmatched. CDR1 is DFQATT and CDR2 is SNEGSKA in the germline V gene (reference sequence). The CDR3 has 14 residues. The CDR3 DNA is TGCAGTGCAACTCGGGACAGTAGCAATCAGCCCCAGCATTTT. Translating it yields CSATRDSSNQPQHF.

The table lists this clonotype with a count of one. The chain has TRBV2 and TRBJ1-6; TRBD1 might be the D (6 bases). This CDR3 spans 15 amino acids. Germline V CDR1 and CDR2: SNHLY, FYNNEI. V lost 4 bases, J lost 10 bases, and 17 bases lay in between. In DNA form, the CDR3 reads TGTGCCAGCAGTGCGGGTCCACAGGGTGAATCACCCCTCCACTTT. Translating gives CASSAGPQGESPLHF.

The chain combines TRBV28 with TRBJ1-3; TRBD1 aligns across 7 bases. In germline, CDR1 is MDHEN, CDR2 SYDVKM. This CDR3 spans 15 amino acids. Trimming cost V 8 bases and J 3 bases; bases outside gene matches: 10. In nucleotides, the CDR3 is TGTGCCAGCGGGTCACAGGGGCCCCTTGGAAACACCATATATTTT. This codes for CASGSQGPLGNTIYF.

The rearrangement links TRBV20-1 to TRBJ2-2, with 9 bases identical to TRBD1. The CDR3 length is 15 residues. V was pared by 2 bases and J by 1 base, with 2 bases of the junction left unmatched. Germline CDR1 and CDR2: DFQATT and SNEGSKA (reference sequence). CDR3 region: CSARWGQGNTGELFF. CDR3 nucleotide sequence: TGCAGTGCTAGATGGGGACAGGGGAACACCGGGGAGCTGTTTTTT.

This clonotype was counted between two and nine times. The chain combines TRBV7-2 with TRBJ1-5; unclear D gene. CDR1 SGHTA and CDR2 FQGNSA come from the germline V gene. The CDR3 sequence is 13 residues long. V shed 6 bases and J shed 4 bases, with 10 bases lying between them. CDR3 sequence (DNA): TGTGCCAGCAGTCGTGACGGGAATCAGCCCCAGCATTTT. This gives the protein CASSRDGNQPQHF.

The V and J genes are TRBV5-1 and TRBJ2-5; 7 bases line up with TRBD2. The J segment lost 2 bases and the V segment lost 0 bases, leaving 4 bases of the junction unmatched. In germline, CDR1 is SGHRS, CDR2 YFSETQ. The CDR3 length is 15 residues. CDR3 coding DNA: TGCGCCAGCAGCTTGGCCTCTAGCGGTCAAGAGACCCAGTACTTC. Protein product: CASSLASSGQETQYF.

The chain links TRBV27 to TRBJ2-3; D may be TRBD2 (5 bases). The length of the CDR3 is 12 residues. The germline V gene encodes CDR1 MNHEY and CDR2 SMNVEV (reference sequence). V was clipped by 10 bases and J by 4 bases, with 12 bases between them. In nucleotides, the CDR3 is TGTGCCACCGGGGTGGGGTCAGATACGCAGTATTTT. Protein product: CATGVGSDTQYF.

This clonotype came up once. DNA for the CDR3: TGTGCCAGCAGTGAGCGACAGGGATACACCGGGGAGCTGTTTTTT. This gives the protein CASSERQGYTGELFF. The V gene is TRBV12-3 or TRBV12-4, the J gene TRBJ2-2, with 7 bases that match TRBD1. J lost 3 bases, V lost 5 bases, and 6 bases had no gene match. This CDR3 comprises 15 residues.

This clonotype appeared a few times. The rearrangement joins TRBV6-5 to TRBJ2-7, with 8 bases aligning to TRBD1. After removal of 4 bases from V and 4 bases from J, the junction contained 3 bases not matched to a gene. The CDR3 has 13 residues. Germline V gives CDR1 MNHEY, CDR2 SVGAGI. CDR3 sequence (DNA): TGTGCCAGCAGTTCTCGGACAGGGTACGAGCAGTACTTC. It yields the protein CASSSRTGYEQYF.